The clone carrying this TCR beta chain was seen only a few times. This entry comes from a study of T cells in Graves' hyperthyroidism and ophthalmopathy. The CDR3 is made up of 15 amino acids. The germline V gene encodes CDR1 MNHEY and CDR2 SMNVEV (reference sequence). Trimming shortened V by 4 bases and J by 0 bases, and 7 bases separated the two germline ends. Amplification targeted TCR beta CDR3 regions from RNA transcripts. During a first-round RT-PCR of the TCR CDR3, the HTBI primer set was used. Via MiXCR, TCRdb re-called the multiplex PCR reads, giving one row per CDR3 protein. The table has hundreds of thousands of distinct CDR3 sequences, 15% to 20% seen once.

Sequenced input: blood. This chain connects TRBV27 to TRBJ2-6; unclear D gene. The sequence came from a man aged 40-49 years with Graves' ophthalmopathy. This CDR3 reads CASSYGYSGANVLTF. The CDR3 nucleotides are TGTGCCAGCAGTTATGGCTACTCTGGGGCCAACGTCCTGACTTTC.